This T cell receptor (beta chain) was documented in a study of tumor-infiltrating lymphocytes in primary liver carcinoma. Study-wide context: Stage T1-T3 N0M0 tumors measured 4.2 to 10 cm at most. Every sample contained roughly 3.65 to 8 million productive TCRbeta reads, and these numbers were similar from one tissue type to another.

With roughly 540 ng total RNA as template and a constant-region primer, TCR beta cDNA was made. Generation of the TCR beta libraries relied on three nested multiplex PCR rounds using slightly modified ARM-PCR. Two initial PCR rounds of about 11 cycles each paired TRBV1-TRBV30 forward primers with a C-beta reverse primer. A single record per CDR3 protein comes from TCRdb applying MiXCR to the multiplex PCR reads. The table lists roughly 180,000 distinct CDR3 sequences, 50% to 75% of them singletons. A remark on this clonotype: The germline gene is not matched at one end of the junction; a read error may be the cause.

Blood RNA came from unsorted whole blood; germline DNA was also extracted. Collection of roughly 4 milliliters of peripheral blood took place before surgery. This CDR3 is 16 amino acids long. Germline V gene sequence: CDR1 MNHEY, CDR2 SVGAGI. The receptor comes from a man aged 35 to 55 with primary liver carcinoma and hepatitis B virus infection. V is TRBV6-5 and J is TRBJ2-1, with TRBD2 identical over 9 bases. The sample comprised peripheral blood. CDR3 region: CASSSPAGGLKNEQLF. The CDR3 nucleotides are TGTGCCAGCAGTTCCCCAGCGGGAGGCCTCAAAAATGAGCAGCTCTTC.